Listed below are T cell receptor beta chains from one sample, sequenced in a study of control samples from healthy donors and cancer patients. Clones were sequenced by immunoSEQ multiplex PCR, and TCRdb holds only the in-frame ones, with some missing. Among around 72,000 clones, approximately 88% were seen once, and the ten largest hold less than 15%. Sequenced sample: blood. The receptors originated from a man aged 45-65 years in good health. Both conserved end residues are part of each CDR3. D genes are given only for firm matches. Some rows have no size entry. The others give once, few or many, or a class for an expanded clone.

v_gene	j_gene	abundance	d_gene	CDR3nt	CDR3aa
TRBV6-5	TRBJ2-7	NA	NA	TGTGCCAGCAGTCCTCCCCCGGGGAAGTACGAGCAGTACTTC	CASSPPPGKYEQYF
TRBV19	TRBJ1-4	NA	NA	TGTGCCAGTAGTGTGGGCCCCAACTATGGTGAAAAACTGTTTTTT	CASSVGPNYGEKLFF
TRBV11-2	TRBJ2-1	NA	NA	TGTGCCAGCAGCTCCAGCGGAGGCTCCTACAATGAGCAGTTCTTC	CASSSSGGSYNEQFF
TRBV19	TRBJ1-5	NA	TRBD1	TGTGCCAGTAGTCAGGGGGACTGGGTTCAGCCCCAGCATTTT	CASSQGDWVQPQHF
TRBV30	TRBJ1-1	NA	NA	TGTGCCTGGACCCCCCGGGGTCGGGGCTGGACTGAAGCTTTCTTT	CAWTPRGRGWTEAFF
TRBV19	TRBJ2-2	NA	TRBD2	TGTGCCAGTAGTAATGGGCTAGCGGGAGGGCCGTTCACCGGGGAGCTGTTTTTT	CASSNGLAGGPFTGELFF
TRBV5-1	TRBJ1-5	NA	NA	TGCGCCAGCAGCATAGGGATGAATCAGCCCCAGCATTTT	CASSIGMNQPQHF
TRBV6-5	TRBJ2-1	once	TRBD1	TGTGCCAGCAGTTACCACGGGACAGGGGCTGAGCAGTTCTTC	CASSYHGTGAEQFF
TRBV19	TRBJ1-2	NA	TRBD1	TGTGCCAGTAGTAGCATGGCAGGGGGCCACTATGGCTACACCTTC	CASSSMAGGHYGYTF
TRBV18	TRBJ2-3	NA	NA	TGTGCCAGCTCCCGGTCTATTACAGATACGCAGTATTTT	CASSRSITDTQYF
TRBV7-2	TRBJ2-3	NA	NA	TGTGCCAGCAGCGCAAGGGGTGGGAACCCTAGCACAGATACGCAGTATTTT	CASSARGGNPSTDTQYF
TRBV13	TRBJ1-3	NA	NA	TGTGCCAGCAGCCCAGGGTCTGGAAACACCATATATTTT	CASSPGSGNTIYF
TRBV7-8	TRBJ1-5	NA	NA	TGTGCCAGCAGCCAATTTGGCGAATCCAAGCATTTT	CASSQFGESKHF
TRBV5-1	TRBJ1-3	NA	NA	TGCGCCAGCAGCCACTCACTTACTGGAAACACCATATATTTT	CASSHSLTGNTIYF
TRBV3-1/TRBV3-2	TRBJ2-1	once	NA	TGTGCCAGCAGCCCTACAGGGCCCTCCTCCTACAATGAGCAGTTCTTC	CASSPTGPSSYNEQFF
TRBV5-1	TRBJ2-1	NA	TRBD2	TGCGCCAGCAGCTTTAGCGGGAGTAAGCAGTTCTTC	CASSFSGSKQFF
TRBV5-8	TRBJ1-6	NA	TRBD1	TGTGCCAGCAGCTTGGAGTCCGGGACAGGGGGTTGGAATTCACCCCTCCACTTT	CASSLESGTGGWNSPLHF
TRBV27	TRBJ2-7	NA	TRBD1	TGTGCCAGCAGCCGACAGGGGGCCTACGAGCAGTACTTC	CASSRQGAYEQYF
TRBV4-1	TRBJ1-1	NA	NA	TGCGCCAGCAGCCAAGATATGTATGAAGCTTTCTTT	CASSQDMYEAFF
TRBV27	TRBJ1-5	NA	NA	TGTGCCAGCAGCCCGATTTATAGCAATCAGCCCCAGCATTTT	CASSPIYSNQPQHF
TRBV5-6	TRBJ1-1	NA	NA	TGTGCCAGCAGCTTAAGGCGGAACACTGAAGCTTTCTTT	CASSLRRNTEAFF
TRBV9	TRBJ2-6	NA	NA	TGTGCCAGCAGCCCTGACGGAGGGTTCTCCCTCTCTGGGGCCAACGTCCTGACTTTC	CASSPDGGFSLSGANVLTF
TRBV5-1	TRBJ2-1	NA	NA	TGCGCCAGCAGCTTGGGAGAGGCCTACAATGAGCAGTTCTTC	CASSLGEAYNEQFF
TRBV6-5	TRBJ2-2	NA	TRBD1	TGTGCCAGCAGTACAGGGGGCATCGGGGAGCTGTTTTTT	CASSTGGIGELFF
TRBV2	TRBJ2-1	NA	NA	TGTGCCAGCAACTTAGCGGAAAGCTCCTACAATGAGCAGTTCTTC	CASNLAESSYNEQFF
TRBV28	TRBJ2-7	NA	TRBD2	TGTGCCAGCAGCCTACTCGGGAGCGGGATAAGTGAGCAGTACTTC	CASSLLGSGISEQYF
TRBV27	TRBJ2-7	NA	NA	TGTGCCAGCAGTTTATCGGCAGGCTACGAGCAGTACTTC	CASSLSAGYEQYF
TRBV5-4	TRBJ1-2	NA	TRBD1	TGTGCCAGCAGCTTGGTAGGGGGCTACGACTATGGCTACACCTTC	CASSLVGGYDYGYTF
TRBV12-3/TRBV12-4	TRBJ2-1	once	NA	TGTGCCAGCAGTTTAGGCCTAGCTGGTGAGCAGTTCTTC	CASSLGLAGEQFF
TRBV19	TRBJ1-5	NA	NA	TGTGCCAGTAGTATAGACGGCAATCAGCCCCAGCATTTT	CASSIDGNQPQHF
TRBV11-2	TRBJ2-3	NA	NA	TGTGCCAGCAGATTTATGGGGACGAGCACAGATACGCAGTATTTT	CASRFMGTSTDTQYF
TRBV5-6	TRBJ1-5	NA	TRBD1	TGTGCCAGCAGCGAAGGACAGGGCATTGCGCCCCAGCATTTT	CASSEGQGIAPQHF
TRBV19	TRBJ2-7	once	NA	TGTGCCAGTAGTATAGGGTCCCTCCCCTACGAGCAGTACTTC	CASSIGSLPYEQYF
TRBV12-5	TRBJ2-3	NA	NA	TGTGCTAGTGGTTTGGTCAAAGGGGGGACGCAGTATTTT	CASGLVKGGTQYF
TRBV5-1	TRBJ2-3	NA	TRBD1	TGCGCCAGCAGCCTACAGGGGAGCACAGATACGCAGTATTTT	CASSLQGSTDTQYF
TRBV6-5	TRBJ1-5	NA	NA	TGTGCCAGCAGCCTGAGTCCTTACAGTGGTCAGCCCCAGCATTTT	CASSLSPYSGQPQHF
TRBV13	TRBJ1-2	few	NA	TGTGCCAGCAGCCCCCCAGACGGGGGATATGGCTACACCTTC	CASSPPDGGYGYTF
TRBV11-3	TRBJ2-5	NA	TRBD1	TGTGCCAGCAGTTTTGGAACAGGGGTTGGGTACTTC	CASSFGTGVGYF
TRBV18	TRBJ1-3	NA	TRBD1	TGTGCCAGCTCACCGGGACAGTCGTTCTCTGGAAACACCATATATTTT	CASSPGQSFSGNTIYF
TRBV9	TRBJ1-1	NA	NA	TGTGCCAGCAGCCTTACAGGGCAGAACACTGAAGCTTTCTTT	CASSLTGQNTEAFF
TRBV27	TRBJ1-5	NA	NA	TGTGCCAGCAGTTTATCAGGTCAGGGTCAGCCCCAGCATTTT	CASSLSGQGQPQHF